The 25 T cell receptor beta chains below come from one sample, sequenced in a study of blood T cell repertoires in COVID-19 (dated by TCRdb to the early 2020s). Library preparation used the immunoSEQ multiplex PCR assay. Here the immuneACCESS table is served through TCRdb, limited to in-frame sequences with V and J called. Missing clones are a known gap in these copies; in checked studies unresolved V genes cover under half, and the rest lacks a known reason. This sample lists 300,000 to 400,000 clones; about 90% were detected once. Under 1.3% of the sample is taken by the ten largest. Material: PBMCs or T cells enriched from blood (not recorded which). These receptors were collected from a young woman who had recovered from COVID-19.

The chain uses TRBV7-6 and TRBJ2-1; 9 bases align to TRBD2. V lost 2 bases and J lost 0; bases outside the gene matches: 5. CDR1 and CDR2 (germline): SGHVS, FNYEAQ. This CDR3 is 17 amino acids long. The CDR3 DNA reads as TGTGCCAGCAGCTTATACGTAGCGGGGGACTCCTACAATGAGCAGTTCTTC. This translates into CASSLYVAGDSYNEQFF.

The V call is TRBV30, the J call TRBJ2-7, with a possible D match to TRBD1 (6 bases). Per germline, CDR1 GTSNPN and CDR2 SVGIG (reference sequence). This CDR3 spans 12 amino acids. The V end lost 5 bases, the J end lost 1 base, and 9 bases lay between the germline ends. The CDR3 nucleotides are TGTGCCTGGCGAACAGGGTCCTACGAGCAGTACTTC. Translated, it gives CAWRTGSYEQYF.

The V gene is TRBV28, the J gene TRBJ1-2; D perhaps matches TRBD1 (5 bases). V lost 7 bases to trimming and J lost 6 bases, with 15 bases between them. The CDR3 length is 13 residues. CDR1 is MDHEN, CDR2 SYDVKM, per germline. The CDR3, as DNA: TGTGCCAGCACCCCTCGGGGGAGTCATGGCTACACCTTC. This gives the protein CASTPRGSHGYTF.

The chain couples TRBV13 to TRBJ1-1; TRBD1 is a possible D gene (5 bases). Looked up from germline, CDR1 is PRHDT and CDR2 is FYEKMQ (reference sequence). This CDR3 contains 14 residues. Trimming took off 0 bases at V and 7 bases at J, with 12 bases between the two ends. The chain's CDR3 is CASSLGRRVIEAFF. DNA of the CDR3: TGTGCCAGCAGCTTAGGCCGCAGGGTTATTGAAGCTTTCTTT.

The J gene is TRBJ1-1, the V gene TRBV28; 10 nucleotides match TRBD1. Germline V lookup: CDR1 MDHEN, CDR2 SYDVKM. V dropped 6 bases and J dropped 4; count of bases not matched to a gene: 8. This CDR3 has 15 residues. CDR3 in DNA: TGTGCCAGCAGGGAGACGGACAGGGGGTTCACTGAAGCTTTCTTT. Residues: CASRETDRGFTEAFF. The full variable domain, completed using reference TRBV28 and TRBJ1-1, is DVKVTQSSRYLVKRTGEKVFLECVQDMDHENMFWYRQDPGLGLRLIYFSYDVKMKEKGDIPEGYSVSREKKERFSLILESASTNQTSMYLCASRETDRGFTEAFFGQGTRLTVV.

This sequence joins TRBV19 and TRBJ2-5, with 8 bases that match TRBD2. With V trimmed by 5 bases and J by 3 bases, 5 bases remained unmatched. The CDR3 consists of 14 residues. In germline, CDR1 is LNHDA, CDR2 SQIVND (reference sequence). CDR3 region: CASSRGGREETQYF. The CDR3 nucleotides are TGTGCCAGTAGTCGGGGGGGACGAGAAGAGACCCAGTACTTC. The full variable domain, its missing parts supplied by reference TRBV19 and TRBJ2-5, is DGGITQSPKYLFRKEGQNVTLSCEQNLNHDAMYWYRQDPGQGLRLIYYSQIVNDFQKGDIAEGYSVSREKKESFPLTVTSAQKNPTAFYLCASSRGGREETQYFGPGTRLLVL.

The chain links TRBV25-1 to TRBJ2-5; 8 bases are shared with TRBD1. This CDR3 comprises 16 residues. The germline V gene encodes CDR1 MGHDK and CDR2 SYGVNS. The trim removed 3 bases at V and 5 bases at J, leaving 11 bases unmatched. In DNA, the CDR3 is TGTGCCAGCAGTGACCTAGACAGGGGCCCCCGGGAGACCCAGTACTTC. This translates into CASSDLDRGPRETQYF.

The chain links TRBV27 to TRBJ2-5, with 11 nucleotides matching TRBD2. V lost 5 bases, J lost 6 bases, and 5 bases stayed unmatched. The CDR3 covers 14 residues. CDR1 is MNHEY and CDR2 is SMNVEV in the germline V gene (reference sequence). The CDR3 sequence: CASSITSGGKTQYF. The CDR3 DNA reads as TGTGCCAGCAGTATTACTAGCGGGGGAAAGACCCAGTACTTC.

The chain couples TRBV5-4 to TRBJ2-3, with 14 bases identical to TRBD2. The CDR3 has 18 residues. Germline CDR1 is SGHNT and CDR2 is YYREEE (reference sequence). With 3 bases clipped from V and 5 bases from J, the junction kept 11 bases outside the gene matches. DNA for the CDR3: TGTGCCAGCAGCTCCGGATTGACTAGCGGGGGGGCGGGAGATACGCAGTATTTT. Translating gives CASSSGLTSGGAGDTQYF.

The rearrangement joins TRBV7-4 to TRBJ2-7, with TRBD1 matching over 7 bases. The CDR3 loop spans 14 amino acids. The ends lost 2 bases at V and 4 bases at J; junction bases unmatched: 5. The germline gives CDR1 SGHVT, CDR2 SQSDAQ. In nucleotides, the CDR3 is TGTGCCAGCAGCTTAAGGAACAGGGGTTACGAGCAGTACTTC. It translates to CASSLRNRGYEQYF.

The chain couples TRBV13 to TRBJ2-3; a weak D match, TRBD2 (6 bases). This CDR3 comprises 17 residues. Trimming stripped 5 bases from V and 4 bases from J, with 22 bases between. Germline assignment: CDR1 PRHDT and CDR2 FYEKMQ (reference sequence). The CDR3 loop is CASSLPMTARDSDTQYF. CDR3 DNA: TGTGCCAGCAGCCTTCCTATGACCGCCAGGGACTCAGATACGCAGTATTTT.

The chain is built from TRBV3-1 (or the pseudogene TRBV3-2) and TRBJ2-3; 7 nucleotides match TRBD2. The CDR3 extends over 16 amino acids. V shed 2 bases and J 2 bases; nucleotides not matched to a gene: 7. Germline V gene lookup returns CDR1 LGHDT and CDR2 YNNKEL (reference sequence). CDR3 sequence: CASSQLGRGDTDTQYF. The CDR3 region has the DNA TGTGCCAGCAGCCAACTCGGACGGGGGGACACAGATACGCAGTATTTT.

The genes are TRBV3-1 (or the pseudogene TRBV3-2) and TRBJ2-2; TRBD2 matches at 9 bases. This CDR3 has 13 residues. V lost 6 bases to trimming and J lost 8 bases; unmatched junction nucleotides: 4. Germline-derived CDR1 and CDR2 are LGHDT and YNNKEL (reference sequence). CDR3 coding DNA: TGTGCCAGCAGGGTTACTAGCGGGGGGGAGCTGTTTTTT. It translates to CASRVTSGGELFF.

In its sample, this clone was seen a few times. The chain uses TRBV7-2 and TRBJ2-7; 8 nucleotides match TRBD1. Trimming at V came to 5 bases and at J to 0 bases, leaving 12 bases not matched to a gene. Germline CDR1 SGHTA, CDR2 FQGNSA. This CDR3 has 17 amino acids. The CDR3 nucleotides are TGTGCCAGCAGCCCTCCTGGGGCAGGGGGCCTCTCCTACGAGCAGTACTTC. Its protein product is CASSPPGAGGLSYEQYF.

This chain uses TRBV5-1 with TRBJ2-7, with 7 bases aligning to TRBD2. Germline CDR1 is SGHRS and CDR2 is YFSETQ. J lost 2 bases, V lost 2 bases, and 10 bases had no gene match. The CDR3 sequence is 16 residues long. The CDR3 DNA is TGCGCCAGCAGCTTCTCTCAAGCGGGGCCCCCCTACGAGCAGTACTTC. The encoded protein is CASSFSQAGPPYEQYF.

The chain couples TRBV3-1 (or the pseudogene TRBV3-2) to TRBJ2-3; 8 bases are shared with TRBD1. The CDR3 runs 14 residues. V shed 7 bases and J 3 bases; nucleotides not matched to a gene: 6. Germline V gene data show CDR1 as LGHDT and CDR2 as YNNKEL (reference sequence). CDR3 DNA: TGTGCCAGCAACCAGTACAGGGGGACAGATACGCAGTATTTT. Residues: CASNQYRGTDTQYF.

This clone came up once. The rearrangement joins TRBV7-2 to TRBJ2-3; 7 positions agree with TRBD1. Trimming at V came to 5 bases and at J to 3 bases, leaving 11 bases not matched to a gene. Germline V gene lookup returns CDR1 SGHTA and CDR2 FQGNSA. This CDR3 has 16 residues. The CDR3 DNA follows: TGTGCCAGCAGCGCACAGGGGCAGGGGTTTACAGATACGCAGTATTTT. Translation gives CASSAQGQGFTDTQYF. The full variable domain, its missing parts supplied by reference TRBV7-2 and TRBJ2-3, is GAGVSQSPSNKVTEKGKDVELRCDPISGHTALYWYRQSLGQGLEFLIYFQGNSAPDKSGLPSDRFSAERTGGSVSTLTIQRTQQEDSAVYLCASSAQGQGFTDTQYFGPGTRLTVL.

The gene calls are TRBV10-3 and TRBJ1-2; no firm D call. CDR1 is ENHRY, CDR2 SYGVKD, per germline. Trimming pared 0 bases from V and 5 bases from J, leaving 7 bases between. CDR3 length: 13 residues. CDR3 DNA: TGTGCCATCAGTGAGTCACAGCTATATGGCTACACCTTC. Its translation is CAISESQLYGYTF.

CDR3 loop: CAWQQSNQPQHF. DNA of the CDR3: TGTGCCTGGCAACAGAGCAATCAGCCCCAGCATTTT. V usage is TRBV30 and J usage is TRBJ1-5, with D hard to call. Germline V gives CDR1 GTSNPN, CDR2 SVGIG (reference sequence). The CDR3 consists of 12 residues. Between the trimmed V and J ends, which lost 5 bases and 1 base, there was a span of 6 bases.

V usage is TRBV7-6 and J usage is TRBJ1-6; 8 bases fit TRBD1. This CDR3 spans 14 amino acids. V was clipped by 3 bases and J by 6 bases; unmatched bases: 1. In germline, CDR1 is SGHVS, CDR2 FNYEAQ. The CDR3 sequence is CASSFGQGNSPLHF. For the CDR3, the DNA is TGTGCCAGCAGCTTTGGACAGGGTAATTCACCCCTCCACTTT.

The V call is TRBV19, the J call TRBJ2-1; 9 bases align to TRBD2. V lost 2 bases, J lost 0 bases, and 17 bases stayed unmatched. This CDR3 contains 21 residues. Germline loops: CDR1 LNHDA, CDR2 SQIVND (reference sequence). This chain's CDR3 is CASSIISRPASGASSYNEQFF. The CDR3 coding sequence is TGTGCCAGTAGTATAATCTCGCGCCCCGCTAGCGGGGCCAGCTCCTACAATGAGCAGTTCTTC.

This clone appeared a few times. The chain couples TRBV13 to TRBJ1-2, with 9 bases identical to TRBD1. The CDR3 is made up of 15 amino acids. V dropped 3 bases and J dropped 7; count of bases not matched to a gene: 9. Germline CDR1 and CDR2: PRHDT and FYEKMQ (reference sequence). The CDR3 DNA is TGTGCCAGCAGCTTCCGGGACAGGGACTTAAGTGGCTACACCTTC. Translated, it gives CASSFRDRDLSGYTF.

The chain combines TRBV7-2 with TRBJ1-3, with D unclear. The CDR3 runs 16 residues. With 1 base removed from V and 2 bases from J, the gap between germline ends came to 12 bases. CDR1 SGHTA and CDR2 FQGNSA come from the germline V gene. The CDR3 region has the DNA TGTGCCAGCAGCTTAGTAGCGGCGGGCGCTGGAAACACCATATATTTT. Its protein product is CASSLVAAGAGNTIYF.

The J gene is TRBJ1-5, the V gene TRBV7-6; 10 nucleotides agree with TRBD1. Per the germline V gene, CDR1 is SGHVS and CDR2 is FNYEAQ. CDR3 length equals 17 residues. J lost 1 base, V lost 2 bases, and 5 bases had no gene match. CDR3 nucleotides: TGTGCCAGCAGCTTAAGACAGGGGGCCACAAGCAATCAGCCCCAGCATTTT. Its translation: CASSLRQGATSNQPQHF.

This chain connects TRBV5-4 to TRBJ2-7; a weak D match, TRBD1 (6 bases). This CDR3 region has 14 residues. The V and J ends lost 7 bases and 7 bases respectively, with 21 bases between them. The germline gives CDR1 SGHNT, CDR2 YYREEE (reference sequence). The CDR3 loop is CASHQGARGGEQYF. The CDR3 region has the DNA TGTGCCAGCCACCAAGGGGCCAGGGGTGGTGAGCAGTACTTC.